This T cell receptor beta chain was identified in a study of cytomegalovirus exposure and HLA in healthy donors. Germline CDR1 MNHNY, CDR2 SVGAGI (reference sequence). V was clipped by 7 bases and J by 0 bases, with 15 bases between them. This CDR3 region has 16 residues. This clone was seen a few times. The study ran its PCR with 60 Vbeta and 13 Jbeta primers. Profiling relied on immunoSEQ multiplex PCR, and the TCRdb table lists in-frame clones only, not all of them. Here the sample spans approximately 80,000 clones, around three fifths being singletons. The chain joins TRBV6-6 to TRBJ2-2; D not certain. The receptor was isolated from a woman between 35 and 50 years old in good health and CMV-seropositive. Sequencing was done on a sample of PBMCs. The CDR3 DNA reads as TGTGCCAGCACTAAACTCGGCGGAGCGAACACCGGGGAGCTGTTTTTT. Translation gives CASTKLGGANTGELFF.